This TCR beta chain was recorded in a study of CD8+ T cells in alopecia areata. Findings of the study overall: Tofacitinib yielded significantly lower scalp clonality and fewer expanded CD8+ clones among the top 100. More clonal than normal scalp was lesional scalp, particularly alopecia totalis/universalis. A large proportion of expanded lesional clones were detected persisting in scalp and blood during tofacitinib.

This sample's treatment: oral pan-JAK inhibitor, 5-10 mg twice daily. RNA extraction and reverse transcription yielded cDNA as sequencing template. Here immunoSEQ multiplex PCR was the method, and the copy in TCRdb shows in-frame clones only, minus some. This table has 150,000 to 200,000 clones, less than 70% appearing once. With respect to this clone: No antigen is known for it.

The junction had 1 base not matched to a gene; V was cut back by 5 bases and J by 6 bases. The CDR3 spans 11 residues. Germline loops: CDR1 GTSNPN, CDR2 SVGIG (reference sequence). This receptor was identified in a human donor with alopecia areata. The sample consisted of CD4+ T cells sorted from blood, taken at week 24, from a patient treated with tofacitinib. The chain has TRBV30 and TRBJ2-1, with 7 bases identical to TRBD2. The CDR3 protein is CAWGRANEQFF. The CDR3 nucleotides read TGTGCCTGGGGGAGGGCCAATGAGCAGTTCTTC.